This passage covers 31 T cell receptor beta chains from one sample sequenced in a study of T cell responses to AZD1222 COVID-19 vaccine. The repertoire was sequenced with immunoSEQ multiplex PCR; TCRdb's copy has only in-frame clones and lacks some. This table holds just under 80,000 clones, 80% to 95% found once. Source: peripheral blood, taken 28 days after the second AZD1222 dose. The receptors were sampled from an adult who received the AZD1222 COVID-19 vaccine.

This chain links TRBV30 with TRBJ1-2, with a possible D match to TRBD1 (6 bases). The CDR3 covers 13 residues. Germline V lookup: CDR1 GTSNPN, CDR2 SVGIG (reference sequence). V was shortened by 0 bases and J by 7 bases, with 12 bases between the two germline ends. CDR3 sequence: CAWSVSAGVGYTF. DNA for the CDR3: TGTGCCTGGAGTGTCTCAGCAGGGGTTGGCTACACCTTC.

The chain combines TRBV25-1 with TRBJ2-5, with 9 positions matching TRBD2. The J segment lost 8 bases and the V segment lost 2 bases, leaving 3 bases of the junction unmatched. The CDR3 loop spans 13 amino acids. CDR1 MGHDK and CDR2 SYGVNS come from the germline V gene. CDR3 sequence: CASSEGTSITQYF. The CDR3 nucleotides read TGTGCCAGCAGTGAAGGGACTAGCATAACCCAGTACTTC.

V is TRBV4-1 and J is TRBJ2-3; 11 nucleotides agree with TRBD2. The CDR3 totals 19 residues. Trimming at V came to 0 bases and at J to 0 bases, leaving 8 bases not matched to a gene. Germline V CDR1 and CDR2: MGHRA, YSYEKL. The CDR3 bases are TGCGCCAGCAGCCAAGATTCTAGCGGGAGGCCGCTTAGCACAGATACGCAGTATTTT. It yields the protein CASSQDSSGRPLSTDTQYF.

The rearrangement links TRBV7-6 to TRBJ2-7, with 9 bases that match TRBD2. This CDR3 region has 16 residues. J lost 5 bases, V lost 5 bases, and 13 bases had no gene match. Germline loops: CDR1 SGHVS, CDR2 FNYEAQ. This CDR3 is CASSRNSGSSIDEQYF. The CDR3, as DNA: TGTGCCAGCAGCCGAAATAGCGGGAGTTCAATCGACGAGCAGTACTTC. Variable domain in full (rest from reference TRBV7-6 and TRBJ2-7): GAGVSQSPRYKVTKRGQDVALRCDPISGHVSLYWYRQALGQGPEFLTYFNYEAQQDKSGLPNDRFSAERPEGSISTLTIQRTEQRDSAMYRCASSRNSGSSIDEQYFGPGTRLTVT.

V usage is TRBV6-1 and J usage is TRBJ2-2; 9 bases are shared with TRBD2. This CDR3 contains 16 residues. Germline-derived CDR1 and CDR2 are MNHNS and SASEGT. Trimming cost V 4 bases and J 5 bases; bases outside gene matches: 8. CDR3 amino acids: CASSGLAGVWTGELFF. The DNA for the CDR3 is TGTGCCAGCAGTGGGTTAGCGGGAGTATGGACCGGGGAGCTGTTTTTT.

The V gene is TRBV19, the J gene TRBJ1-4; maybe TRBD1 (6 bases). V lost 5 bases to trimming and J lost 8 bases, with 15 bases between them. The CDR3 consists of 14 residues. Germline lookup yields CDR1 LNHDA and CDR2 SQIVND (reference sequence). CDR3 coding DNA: TGTGCCAGTAGTTCGACAGCTAGGGGGGAAAAACTGTTTTTT. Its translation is CASSSTARGEKLFF.

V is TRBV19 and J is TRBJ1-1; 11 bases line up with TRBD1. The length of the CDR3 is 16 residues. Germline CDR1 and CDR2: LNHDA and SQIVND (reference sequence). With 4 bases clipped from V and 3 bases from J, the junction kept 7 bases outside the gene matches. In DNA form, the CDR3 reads TGTGCCAGTAGTACATCCAGGACAGGGGGCTACACTGAAGCTTTCTTT. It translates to CASSTSRTGGYTEAFF.

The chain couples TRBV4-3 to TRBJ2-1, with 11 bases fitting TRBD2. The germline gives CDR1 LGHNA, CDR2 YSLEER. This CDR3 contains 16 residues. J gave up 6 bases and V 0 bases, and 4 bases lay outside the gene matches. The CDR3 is CASSQEFTSGSNEQFF. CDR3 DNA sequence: TGCGCCAGCAGCCAAGAATTCACTAGCGGGAGCAATGAGCAGTTCTTC.

This CDR3 is CASSPYTGELFF. In nucleotides, the CDR3 is TGTGCCAGCAGCCCGTACACCGGGGAGCTGTTTTTT. The rearrangement links TRBV7-9 to TRBJ2-2; D gene ambiguous. Between the trimmed V and J ends, which lost 5 bases and 3 bases, there was a span of 4 bases. Per the germline V gene, CDR1 is SEHNR and CDR2 is FQNEAQ (reference sequence). The length of the CDR3 is 12 residues.

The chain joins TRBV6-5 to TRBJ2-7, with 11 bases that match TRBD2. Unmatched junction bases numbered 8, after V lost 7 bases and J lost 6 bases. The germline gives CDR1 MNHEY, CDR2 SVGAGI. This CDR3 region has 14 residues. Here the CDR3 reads CASNTSGRRGEQYF. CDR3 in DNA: TGTGCCAGCAACACTAGCGGGAGAAGGGGCGAGCAGTACTTC.

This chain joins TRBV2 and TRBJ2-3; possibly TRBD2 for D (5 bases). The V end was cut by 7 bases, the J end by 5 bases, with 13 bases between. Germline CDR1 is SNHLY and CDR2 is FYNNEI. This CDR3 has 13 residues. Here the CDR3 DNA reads TGTGCCAGCACCCGGCGGGCCGAAGATACGCAGTATTTT. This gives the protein CASTRRAEDTQYF.

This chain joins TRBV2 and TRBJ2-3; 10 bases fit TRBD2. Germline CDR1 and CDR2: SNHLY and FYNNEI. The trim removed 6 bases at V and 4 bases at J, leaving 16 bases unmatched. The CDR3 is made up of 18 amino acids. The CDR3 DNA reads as TGTGCCAGCAGCGGTCTCAGCGGGAGGGCCGTGACCGCAGATACGCAGTATTTT. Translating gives CASSGLSGRAVTADTQYF.

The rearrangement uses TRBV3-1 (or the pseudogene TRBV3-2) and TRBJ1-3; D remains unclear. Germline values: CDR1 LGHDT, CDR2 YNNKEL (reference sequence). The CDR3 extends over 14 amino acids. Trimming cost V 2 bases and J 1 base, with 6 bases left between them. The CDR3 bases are TGTGCCAGCAGCCAAATGGTGTCTGGAAACACCATATATTTT. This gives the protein CASSQMVSGNTIYF.

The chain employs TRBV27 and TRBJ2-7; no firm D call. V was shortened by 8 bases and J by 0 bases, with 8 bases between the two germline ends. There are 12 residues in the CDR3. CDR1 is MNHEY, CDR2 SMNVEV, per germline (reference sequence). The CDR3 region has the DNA TGTGCCAGCGGCAGGAGCTCCTACGAGCAGTACTTC. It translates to CASGRSSYEQYF.

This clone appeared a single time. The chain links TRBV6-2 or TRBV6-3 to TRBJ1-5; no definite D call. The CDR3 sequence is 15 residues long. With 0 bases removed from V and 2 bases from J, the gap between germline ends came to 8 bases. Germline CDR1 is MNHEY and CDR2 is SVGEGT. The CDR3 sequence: CASSYSGFGNQPQHF. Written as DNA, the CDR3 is TGTGCCAGCAGTTACTCAGGGTTTGGCAATCAGCCCCAGCATTTT.

CDR3 sequence: CASTPNRGGDEKLFF. The CDR3 nucleotides read TGTGCCAGCACCCCTAATCGGGGGGGGGATGAAAAACTGTTTTTT. The chain recombines TRBV28 with TRBJ1-4, with D possibly matching TRBD1 (5 bases). V was trimmed by 7 bases and J by 6 bases, leaving 18 bases between them. Germline V gene lookup returns CDR1 MDHEN and CDR2 SYDVKM. The CDR3 covers 15 residues. Supplemented by reference TRBV28 and TRBJ1-4, the full variable domain reads DVKVTQSSRYLVKRTGEKVFLECVQDMDHENMFWYRQDPGLGLRLIYFSYDVKMKEKGDIPEGYSVSREKKERFSLILESASTNQTSMYLCASTPNRGGDEKLFFGSGTQLSVL.

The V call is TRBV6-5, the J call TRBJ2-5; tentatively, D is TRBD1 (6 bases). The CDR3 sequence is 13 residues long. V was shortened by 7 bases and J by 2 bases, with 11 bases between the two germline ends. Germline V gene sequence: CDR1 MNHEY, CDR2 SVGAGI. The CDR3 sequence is CASMGASQETQYF. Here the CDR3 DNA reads TGTGCCAGCATGGGGGCTAGTCAAGAGACCCAGTACTTC.

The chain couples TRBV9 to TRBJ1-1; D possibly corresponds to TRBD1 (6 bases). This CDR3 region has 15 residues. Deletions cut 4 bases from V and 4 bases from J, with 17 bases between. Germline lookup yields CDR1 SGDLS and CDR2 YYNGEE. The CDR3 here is CASSPPRGGGTEAFF. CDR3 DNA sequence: TGTGCCAGCAGCCCCCCCAGGGGAGGGGGCACTGAAGCTTTCTTT.

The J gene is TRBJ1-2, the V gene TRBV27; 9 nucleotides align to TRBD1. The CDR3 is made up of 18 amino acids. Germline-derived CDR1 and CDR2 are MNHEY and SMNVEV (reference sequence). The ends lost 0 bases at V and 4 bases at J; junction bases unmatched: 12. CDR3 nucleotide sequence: TGTGCCAGCAGTTTATCGAGGGGACAGGGATCCCTCGGCTATGGCTACACCTTC. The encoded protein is CASSLSRGQGSLGYGYTF.

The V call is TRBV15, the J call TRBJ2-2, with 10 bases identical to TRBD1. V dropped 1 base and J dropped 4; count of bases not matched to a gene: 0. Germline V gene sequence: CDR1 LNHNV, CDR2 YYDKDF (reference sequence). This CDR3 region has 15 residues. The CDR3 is CATSRGTGGTGELFF. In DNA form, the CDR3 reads TGTGCCACCAGCAGAGGGACAGGGGGCACCGGGGAGCTGTTTTTT.

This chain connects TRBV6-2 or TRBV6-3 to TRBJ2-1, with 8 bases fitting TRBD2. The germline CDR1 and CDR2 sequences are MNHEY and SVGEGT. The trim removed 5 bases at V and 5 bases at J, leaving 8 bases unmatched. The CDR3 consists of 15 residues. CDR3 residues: CASSRTPGLDNEQFF. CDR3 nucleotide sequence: TGTGCCAGCAGTAGAACTCCGGGACTAGACAATGAGCAGTTCTTC.

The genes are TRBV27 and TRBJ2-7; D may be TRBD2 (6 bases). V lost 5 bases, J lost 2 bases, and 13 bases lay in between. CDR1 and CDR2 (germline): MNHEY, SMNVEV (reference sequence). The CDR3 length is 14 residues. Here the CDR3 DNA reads TGTGCCAGCAGTACCCTAGCGACCACCTACGAGCAGTACTTC. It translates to CASSTLATTYEQYF.

CDR3 in DNA: TGTGCCAGCAGCTTAGGCGGAGGGTACAATGAGCAGTTCTTC. Its protein is CASSLGGGYNEQFF. The chain is built from TRBV13 and TRBJ2-1, with TRBD2 as a possible D gene (6 bases). The CDR3 spans 14 residues. Trimming cost V 0 bases and J 4 bases, with 7 bases left between them. The germline gives CDR1 PRHDT, CDR2 FYEKMQ (reference sequence).

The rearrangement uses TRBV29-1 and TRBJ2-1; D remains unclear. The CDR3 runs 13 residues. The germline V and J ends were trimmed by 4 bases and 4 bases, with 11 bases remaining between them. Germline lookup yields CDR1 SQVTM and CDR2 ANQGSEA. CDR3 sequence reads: CSVVRPEYNEQFF. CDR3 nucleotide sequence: TGCAGCGTTGTAAGGCCCGAGTACAATGAGCAGTTCTTC.

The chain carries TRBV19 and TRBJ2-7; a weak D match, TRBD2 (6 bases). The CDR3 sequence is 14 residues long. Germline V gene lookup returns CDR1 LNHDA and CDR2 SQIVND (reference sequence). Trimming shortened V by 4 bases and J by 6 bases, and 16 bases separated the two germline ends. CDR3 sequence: CASSNGGWPPEQYF. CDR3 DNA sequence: TGTGCCAGTAGTAACGGGGGTTGGCCCCCCGAGCAGTACTTC.

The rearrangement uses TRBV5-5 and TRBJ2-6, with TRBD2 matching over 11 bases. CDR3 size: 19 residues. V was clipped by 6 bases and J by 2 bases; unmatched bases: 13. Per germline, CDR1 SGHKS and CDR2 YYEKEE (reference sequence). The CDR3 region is CASTPGVAGGLTGANVLTF. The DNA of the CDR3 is TGTGCCAGCACCCCCGGGGTAGCGGGAGGGCTGACTGGGGCCAACGTCCTGACTTTC.

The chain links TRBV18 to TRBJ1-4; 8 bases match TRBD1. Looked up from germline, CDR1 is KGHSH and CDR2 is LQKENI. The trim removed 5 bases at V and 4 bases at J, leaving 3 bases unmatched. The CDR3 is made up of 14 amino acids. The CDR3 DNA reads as TGTGCCAGCTCAGAAGACAGGGGTAATGAAAAACTGTTTTTT. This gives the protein CASSEDRGNEKLFF.

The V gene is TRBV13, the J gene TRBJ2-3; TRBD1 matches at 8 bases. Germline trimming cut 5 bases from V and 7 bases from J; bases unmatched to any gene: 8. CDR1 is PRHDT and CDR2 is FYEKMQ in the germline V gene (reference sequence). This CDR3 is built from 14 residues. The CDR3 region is CASSALDRDNTQYF. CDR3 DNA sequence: TGTGCCAGCAGCGCACTGGACAGGGATAATACGCAGTATTTT.

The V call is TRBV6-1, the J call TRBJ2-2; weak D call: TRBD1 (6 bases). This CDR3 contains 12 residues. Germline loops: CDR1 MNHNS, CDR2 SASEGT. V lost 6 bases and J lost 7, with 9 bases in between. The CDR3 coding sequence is TGTGCCAGCAGGGGACAAGGCGGGGAGCTGTTTTTT. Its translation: CASRGQGGELFF.

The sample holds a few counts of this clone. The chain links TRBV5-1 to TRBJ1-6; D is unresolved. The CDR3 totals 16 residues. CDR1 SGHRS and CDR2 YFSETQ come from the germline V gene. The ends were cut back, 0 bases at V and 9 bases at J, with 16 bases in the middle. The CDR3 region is CASSLGQGDLGSPLHF. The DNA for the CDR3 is TGCGCCAGCAGCTTGGGACAAGGCGATCTTGGTTCACCCCTCCACTTT.

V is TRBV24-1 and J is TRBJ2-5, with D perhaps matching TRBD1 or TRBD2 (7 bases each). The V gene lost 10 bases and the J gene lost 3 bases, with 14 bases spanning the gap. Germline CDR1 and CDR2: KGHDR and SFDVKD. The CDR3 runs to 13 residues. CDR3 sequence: CATKSGGEETQYF. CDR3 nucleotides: TGTGCCACAAAGTCAGGGGGGGAAGAGACCCAGTACTTC.